These 12 T cell receptor beta chains originate from one sample sequenced in a study of T-cell reconstitution after alpha-beta-depleted transplantation in children. Preparation of the TCRbeta library involved a method that used unique molecular identifiers. TCRdb called the PCR reads again in MiXCR, with one record for every CDR3 protein. The sample carries 480,000 or so distinct CDR3 sequences, roughly a tenth recorded once. The sample consisted of PBMCs, taken before TCRalphabeta/CD19-depleted stem cell transplant. These receptors originate from a child younger than 10 with inherited bone marrow failure, due to receive a stem cell transplant.

The sample holds a few counts of this clonotype. The chain recombines TRBV7-6 with TRBJ2-3; D gene ambiguous. The germline V gene encodes CDR1 SGHVS and CDR2 FNYEAQ. V lost 0 bases and J lost 0, with 10 bases in between. CDR3 length equals 16 residues. CDR3 in DNA: TGTGCCAGCAGCTTAGCGACCGTCGCTAGCACAGATACGCAGTATTTT. Amino acids: CASSLATVASTDTQYF.

This clonotype was seen repeatedly, ten times or more. The genes are TRBV28 and TRBJ2-7; D is possibly TRBD2 (5 bases). V lost 5 bases to trimming and J lost 4 bases, with 12 bases between them. The germline V gene has CDR1 MDHEN and CDR2 SYDVKM. CDR3 length: 13 residues. The CDR3 is CASSRTEGYEQYF. The CDR3 DNA sequence: TGTGCCAGCAGTCGGACCGAGGGATACGAGCAGTACTTC.

This clonotype was seen many times. The CDR3 reads CASSPGGTGDSYEQYF. In DNA form, the CDR3 reads TGCGCCAGCAGCCCGGGGGGGACTGGGGACTCCTACGAGCAGTACTTC. The chain recombines TRBV5-1 with TRBJ2-7; 8 bases are a match to TRBD2. Germline V gene lookup returns CDR1 SGHRS and CDR2 YFSETQ. The junction had 9 bases not matched to a gene; V was cut back by 4 bases and J by 0 bases. The CDR3 covers 16 residues.

In its sample, this clonotype was seen many times. The J gene is TRBJ2-1, the V gene TRBV12-3 or TRBV12-4; D tentatively reads TRBD1 or TRBD2 (6 bases each). The CDR3 extends over 13 amino acids. V lost 8 bases and J lost 2, with 10 bases in between. The CDR3 DNA sequence: TGTGCCAGCGAGGGGGGAGCCTACAATGAGCAGTTCTTC. Its translation is CASEGGAYNEQFF.

This clonotype occurred many times. The rearrangement links TRBV20-1 to TRBJ2-7; TRBD2 aligns across 8 bases. After removal of 4 bases from V and 4 bases from J, the junction contained 6 bases not matched to a gene. The CDR3 has 13 amino acids. Germline V gene lookup returns CDR1 DFQATT and CDR2 SNEGSKA (reference sequence). The CDR3 coding sequence is TGCAGTGCTACGGTGACTAGCGCTTACGAGCAGTACTTC. It is translated as CSATVTSAYEQYF.

This clonotype was detected many times. V usage is TRBV6-2 or TRBV6-3 and J usage is TRBJ2-1; 9 bases fit TRBD2. The trim removed 6 bases at V and 6 bases at J, leaving 3 bases unmatched. The CDR3 runs 13 residues. Looked up from germline, CDR1 is MNHEY and CDR2 is SVGEGT. The CDR3 sequence: CASRLAGTNEQFF. The CDR3 DNA sequence: TGTGCCAGCAGACTAGCGGGTACCAATGAGCAGTTCTTC.

In its sample, this clonotype was seen many times. The rearrangement links TRBV4-3 to TRBJ2-1; TRBD2 matches at 10 bases. The CDR3 consists of 18 residues. Germline-derived CDR1 and CDR2 are LGHNA and YSLEER. J was trimmed by 9 bases and V by 0 bases; bases with no gene match: 14. The CDR3 loop is CASSQESVRLAGASEQFF. CDR3 sequence (DNA): TGCGCCAGCAGCCAAGAATCGGTCCGGCTAGCGGGAGCTAGTGAGCAGTTCTTC.

As concerns this clonotype: A much bigger clone sits one base away, suggesting this may be a read error. CDR3 coding DNA: TGTGCCACATTAGCGGGAGGGAGCACAGATACGCAGTATTTT. Protein: CATLAGGSTDTQYF. The chain recombines TRBV10-3 with TRBJ2-3; TRBD2 agrees at 11 bases. V dropped 10 bases and J dropped 0; count of bases not matched to a gene: 3. The CDR3 totals 14 residues. Germline CDR1 and CDR2: ENHRY and SYGVKD.

This clonotype appeared many times. This rearrangement joins TRBV10-3 to TRBJ2-1, with D maybe TRBD1 (6 bases). CDR1 and CDR2 (germline): ENHRY, SYGVKD. The CDR3 is 13 residues long. V lost 10 bases and J 4 bases, leaving 14 bases between the germline ends. CDR3 in amino acids: CATDPGQYNEQFF. CDR3 nucleotide sequence: TGTGCCACCGATCCGGGACAATACAATGAGCAGTTCTTC.

This chain connects TRBV4-3 to TRBJ2-7; D remains ambiguous. Germline CDR1 LGHNA, CDR2 YSLEER. With 0 bases removed from V and 0 bases from J, the gap between germline ends came to 12 bases. This CDR3 has 16 amino acids. The DNA for the CDR3 is TGCGCCAGCAGCCAAGATCATTTACGCTACTCCTACGAGCAGTACTTC. It encodes CASSQDHLRYSYEQYF.

This clonotype was counted ten times or more. The gene calls are TRBV6-1 and TRBJ2-1; TRBD2 agrees at 12 bases. Germline CDR1 is MNHNS and CDR2 is SASEGT. The V segment lost 7 bases and the J segment 9 bases; nucleotides outside the gene matches: 13. This CDR3 spans 16 amino acids. In nucleotides, the CDR3 is TGTGCCAGCACCCCCCTAGCGGGAGGGCGGAGGGGTGAGCAGTTCTTC. Its protein product is CASTPLAGGRRGEQFF.

At least ten counts were recorded for this clonotype. The chain joins TRBV20-1 to TRBJ1-1; 9 bases fit TRBD1. Germline-derived CDR1 and CDR2 are DFQATT and SNEGSKA (reference sequence). V trimming: 6 bases; J trimming: 4 bases; junction bases outside the gene matches: 6. The CDR3 has 13 amino acids. The CDR3 here is CSATQGAGTEAFF. For the CDR3, the DNA is TGCAGTGCCACACAGGGGGCGGGCACTGAAGCTTTCTTT.